Below are 11 T cell receptor beta chains sequenced from a single sample in a study of shared clonotypes between healthy human individuals. CD45RO-negative, CCR7-selected cells formed the naive CD8 fraction, which excluded terminally differentiated effector memory CD45RA+ cells. Produced via immunoSEQ multiplex PCR; TCRdb's table is partial and in-frame only. The sample lists around 640,000 clones, roughly 96% occurring once. Sequenced input: naive CD8+ T cells sorted from blood. These receptors were obtained from a young woman in good health.

Concerning this clone itself: The same CDR3 is also encoded by other DNA sequences in this sample. J is TRBJ1-2 and V is TRBV29-1; D call uncertain. The CDR3 covers 9 residues. Germline loops: CDR1 SQVTM, CDR2 ANQGSEA. V was clipped by 3 bases and J by 8 bases, with 4 bases between them. For the CDR3, the DNA is TGCAGCGTTGATGGGGGCTACACCTTC. Translated, it gives CSVDGGYTF.

The V and J genes are TRBV25-1 and TRBJ2-2, with 8 bases that match TRBD2. This CDR3 comprises 15 residues. J was trimmed by 4 bases and V by 2 bases; bases with no gene match: 3. Germline V CDR1 and CDR2: MGHDK, SYGVNS. The CDR3 region has the DNA TGTGCCAGCAGTGAAGCGGGAGGCGCCACCGGGGAGCTGTTTTTT. Translation: CASSEAGGATGELFF.

The rearrangement joins TRBV7-9 to TRBJ2-5, with 8 bases that match TRBD1. The CDR3 is 16 amino acids. The germline V gene has CDR1 SEHNR and CDR2 FQNEAQ (reference sequence). Trimming cost V 1 base and J 1 base; bases outside gene matches: 5. The CDR3 bases are TGTGCCAGCAGCTTAGATAGAACAGGGGGCCAAGAGACCCAGTACTTC. Its translation is CASSLDRTGGQETQYF.

The CDR3 is CASSLSRRENEQFF. The CDR3 DNA follows: TGTGCCAGCAGCTTGTCTAGGCGGGAGAATGAGCAGTTCTTC. The gene calls are TRBV5-4 and TRBJ2-1; 7 bases line up with TRBD2. The germline gives CDR1 SGHNT, CDR2 YYREEE (reference sequence). Trimming removed 1 base from V and 7 bases from J; junction bases left unmatched: 5. This CDR3 has 14 amino acids.

The chain combines TRBV5-4 with TRBJ2-7; D is possibly TRBD2 (5 bases). CDR1 and CDR2 (germline): SGHNT, YYREEE (reference sequence). The CDR3 loop spans 13 amino acids. Trimming removed 4 bases at V and 4 bases at J, with 12 bases between. The CDR3 here is CASSRGLGYEQYF. In DNA, the CDR3 is TGTGCCAGCAGCCGAGGACTGGGGTACGAGCAGTACTTC.

To note about this clone: This same CDR3 is encoded by further DNA sequences in the sample. This chain uses TRBV27 with TRBJ2-7, with D maybe TRBD2 (6 bases). The germline V gene encodes CDR1 MNHEY and CDR2 SMNVEV (reference sequence). The germline V and J ends were trimmed by 6 bases and 4 bases, with 13 bases remaining between them. The CDR3 is 13 residues long. CDR3 nucleotides: TGTGCCAGCAGATACGGGACTTCTTACGAGCAGTACTTC. This encodes CASRYGTSYEQYF.

This chain uses TRBV28 with TRBJ2-7; D gene uncertain. CDR3 size: 12 residues. The germline gives CDR1 MDHEN, CDR2 SYDVKM. V was pared by 3 bases and J by 4 bases, with 7 bases between. CDR3 in DNA: TGTGCCAGCAGTTTTTACCGGTACGAGCAGTACTTC. Its protein is CASSFYRYEQYF.

The J gene is TRBJ2-3, the V gene TRBV27, with D perhaps TRBD2 (6 bases). The CDR3 spans 14 residues. V lost 2 bases, J lost 2 bases, and 8 bases lay in between. Germline loops: CDR1 MNHEY, CDR2 SMNVEV (reference sequence). The chain's CDR3 is CASSLGGFTDTQYF. CDR3 in DNA: TGTGCCAGCAGTTTAGGAGGGTTCACAGATACGCAGTATTTT.

The chain joins TRBV4-1 to TRBJ2-7, with 7 bases identical to TRBD2. This CDR3 has 15 amino acids. Losses at the gene ends were 3 bases for V and 2 bases for J; bases not matched to a gene: 7. Germline V gene sequence: CDR1 MGHRA, CDR2 YSYEKL. In DNA, the CDR3 is TGCGCCAGCAGCCAGCAGAGCGGGATTGCCTACGAGCAGTACTTC. This sequence encodes CASSQQSGIAYEQYF.

The chain uses TRBV5-1 and TRBJ2-7; 7 nucleotides line up with TRBD1. Germline V CDR1 and CDR2: SGHRS, YFSETQ. V shed 3 bases and J 4 bases; nucleotides not matched to a gene: 7. The CDR3 covers 14 residues. CDR3 coding DNA: TGCGCCAGCAGCTGGGGACAGAGAAATTACGAGCAGTACTTC. Amino acids: CASSWGQRNYEQYF. Supplemented by reference TRBV5-1 and TRBJ2-7, the full variable domain reads KAGVTQTPRYLIKTRGQQVTLSCSPISGHRSVSWYQQTPGQGLQFLFEYFSETQRNKGNFPGRFSGRQFSNSRSEMNVSTLELGDSALYLCASSWGQRNYEQYFGPGTRLTVT.

This chain connects TRBV6-1 to TRBJ2-1; D possibly matches TRBD1 or TRBD2 (6 bases each). Trimming stripped 5 bases from V and 8 bases from J, with 19 bases between. CDR1 is MNHNS, CDR2 SASEGT, per germline. The CDR3 covers 15 residues. CDR3 amino acids: CASSPRGRGGDEQFF. Written as DNA, the CDR3 is TGTGCCAGCAGTCCGCGGGGCAGGGGCGGGGATGAGCAGTTCTTC.